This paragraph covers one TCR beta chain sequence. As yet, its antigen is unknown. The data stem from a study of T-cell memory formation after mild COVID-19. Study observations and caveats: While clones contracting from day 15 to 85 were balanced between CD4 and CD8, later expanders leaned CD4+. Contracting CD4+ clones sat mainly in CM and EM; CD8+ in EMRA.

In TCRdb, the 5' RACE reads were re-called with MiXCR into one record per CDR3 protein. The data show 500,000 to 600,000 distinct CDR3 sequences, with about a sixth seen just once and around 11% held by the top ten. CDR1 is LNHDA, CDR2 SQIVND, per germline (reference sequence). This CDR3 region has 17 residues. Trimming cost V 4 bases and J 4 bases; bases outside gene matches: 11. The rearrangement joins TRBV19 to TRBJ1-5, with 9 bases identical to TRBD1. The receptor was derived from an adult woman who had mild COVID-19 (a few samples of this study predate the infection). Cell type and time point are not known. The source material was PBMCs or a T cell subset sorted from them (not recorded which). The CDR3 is CASSTAILDRGNQPQHF. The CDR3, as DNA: TGTGCCAGTAGTACGGCCATCTTGGACAGGGGTAATCAGCCCCAGCATTTT.